This T cell receptor (beta chain) was observed in a study of T cell responses to AZD1222 COVID-19 vaccine. Of note for this clone: Its antigen is still unknown.

Trimming shortened V by 4 bases and J by 4 bases, and 10 bases separated the two germline ends. Germline CDR1 and CDR2: MNHEY and SVGEGT. This CDR3 region has 13 residues. Points from the study as a whole: The repertoires were collected only after the peak T cell response. Spike-specific TCR repertoires showed rising breadth and depth after two AZD1222 doses. It was only a handful of AZD1222 recipients who were seropositive at baseline. Donors in the cohort were predominantly white British and more often female, and clonal diversity was possibly underestimated.

The method was immunoSEQ multiplex PCR; TCRdb's version includes in-frame clones alone and lacks a portion of them. The sample has 150,000 or so clones, about 90% seen once. The TCR originated in an adult who received the AZD1222 COVID-19 vaccine. The rearrangement joins TRBV6-2 or TRBV6-3 to TRBJ1-2, with D possibly being TRBD1 (5 bases). The starting material was peripheral blood, obtained 28 days after the second AZD1222 dose. The CDR3 region is CASSFVGLYGYTF. CDR3 bases: TGTGCCAGCAGTTTCGTGGGACTCTATGGCTACACCTTC.